This TCR beta chain was captured in a study of cytomegalovirus exposure and HLA in healthy donors. Study background: The approximately 110 validation repertoires, a later analysis reported, used the same platform as the 666 repertoires from the first cohort.

CDR1 and CDR2 from the germline V gene are ENHRY and SYGVKD. V was pared by 5 bases and J by 0 bases, with 11 bases between. This CDR3 comprises 14 residues. Sequenced by immunoSEQ multiplex PCR; TCRdb stores in-frame clones only, minus some. The top ten clones hold 2% to 2.5% of a sample with about 160,000 clones, approximately 86% of them seen once. Among the 120 or so subjects of the validation cohort, separate from the approximately 700-subject first cohort, were the donors. Study results and limitations: A list of approximately 160 TCR beta chains associated with cytomegalovirus was given. It was found in a later analysis that first-cohort TCR clusters tended to co-occur in the approximately 130 validation repertoires.

A remark on this clone: Its antigen is currently unknown.

The chain has TRBV10-3 and TRBJ2-7, with a tentative D call TRBD2 (6 bases). The sample was PBMCs. This receptor was taken from a woman younger than 30 in good health and CMV-seronegative. CDR3 sequence: CAISKDYPSYEQYF. The CDR3 DNA reads TGTGCCATCAGTAAGGACTACCCCTCCTACGAGCAGTACTTC.